The 25 T cell receptor beta chains below come from one sample, sequenced in a study of Tregs in tolerant kidney transplant recipients. No cognate antigen is known for these TCRs. Sequencing was performed with immunoSEQ multiplex PCR; in TCRdb, only in-frame clones are kept and a portion is missing. The repertoire holds over 1,400 clones, with around 41% as singletons. Specimen: Tregs from blood grown in culture. The receptors come from a human donor in good health.

This clone is labeled medium-sized (0.01 to 0.1%). V is TRBV19 and J is TRBJ2-2; D might be TRBD1 or TRBD2, each matching 5 bases. The germline V gene encodes CDR1 LNHDA and CDR2 SQIVND (reference sequence). This CDR3 is built from 13 residues. The V end lost 8 bases, the J end lost 2 bases, and 9 bases lay between the germline ends. CDR3 sequence (DNA): TGTGCCAGTGCAGGGAGAAACACCGGGGAGCTGTTTTTT. Its protein product is CASAGRNTGELFF.

The chain couples TRBV5-4 to TRBJ1-2; D unresolved. Trimming cost V 2 bases and J 5 bases, with 10 bases left between them. In germline, CDR1 is SGHNT, CDR2 YYREEE (reference sequence). The CDR3 sequence is 13 residues long. The CDR3, as DNA: TGTGCCAGCAGCTTTCGGGGTCCGTATGGCTACACCTTC. Encoded protein: CASSFRGPYGYTF.

The chain employs TRBV7-6 and TRBJ1-5; D is unclear. This CDR3 is built from 14 residues. CDR1 is SGHVS, CDR2 FNYEAQ, per germline. V was shortened by 1 base and J by 0 bases, with 4 bases between the two germline ends. CDR3 sequence (DNA): TGTGCCAGCAGCTTAGGCTATAGCAATCAGCCCCAGCATTTT. It encodes CASSLGYSNQPQHF.

The rearrangement uses TRBV4-2 and TRBJ1-2; 8 bases align to TRBD1. Germline trimming cut 2 bases from V and 7 bases from J; bases unmatched to any gene: 3. CDR3 length: 13 residues. Germline CDR1 LGHNA, CDR2 YNFKEQ. The CDR3 spells CASSQSTGGGYTF. As DNA, the CDR3 is TGTGCCAGCAGCCAATCCACAGGGGGTGGCTACACCTTC.

The J gene is TRBJ2-5, the V gene TRBV7-9; D gene unclear. The V and J ends lost 3 bases and 2 bases respectively, with 4 bases between them. CDR1 and CDR2 from the germline V gene are SEHNR and FQNEAQ (reference sequence). This CDR3 region has 12 residues. The CDR3 loop is CASSFAQETQYF. The CDR3 DNA reads TGTGCCAGCAGCTTCGCGCAAGAGACCCAGTACTTC. The whole variable domain, remainder taken from reference TRBV7-9 and TRBJ2-5, is DTGVSQNPRHKITKRGQNVTFRCDPISEHNRLYWYRQTLGQGPEFLTYFQNEAQLEKSRLLSDRFSAERPKGSFSTLEIQRTEQGDSAMYLCASSFAQETQYFGPGTRLLVL.

The sample holds a few counts of this clone. The rearrangement uses TRBV5-4 and TRBJ2-6; perhaps TRBD1 as D (6 bases). With 0 bases removed from V and 0 bases from J, the gap between germline ends came to 7 bases. This CDR3 contains 16 residues. Germline CDR1 and CDR2: SGHNT and YYREEE (reference sequence). The CDR3 DNA is TGTGCCAGCAGCTTGGGGACAGTCTCTGGGGCCAACGTCCTGACTTTC. Amino acid sequence: CASSLGTVSGANVLTF.

This clone is labeled as medium-sized. Other DNA sequences in the same sample also yield this CDR3. The chain links TRBV4-1 to TRBJ2-1; TRBD2 is a possible D gene (7 bases). V was cut by 2 bases and J by 0 bases, with 17 bases left in between. The V gene's germline CDR1 is MGHRA and CDR2 YSYEKL. The CDR3 totals 18 residues. DNA for the CDR3: TGCGCCAGCAGCCAACCGAGGGGGGGGGCCAGCTCCTACAATGAGCAGTTCTTC. As protein: CASSQPRGGASSYNEQFF.

V is TRBV6-6 and J is TRBJ2-3; D possibly corresponds to TRBD2 (5 bases). The V gene lost 0 bases and the J gene lost 2 bases, with 12 bases spanning the gap. There are 16 residues in the CDR3. Germline V gives CDR1 MNHNY, CDR2 SVGAGI (reference sequence). CDR3 nucleotide sequence: TGTGCCAGCAGTTACTCGGGAGCGGCCATCACAGATACGCAGTATTTT. This translates into CASSYSGAAITDTQYF.

The chain recombines TRBV4-2 with TRBJ2-1; D is perhaps TRBD2 (6 bases). The germline V gene has CDR1 LGHNA and CDR2 YNFKEQ. The CDR3 has 13 amino acids. V was trimmed by 0 bases and J by 13 bases, leaving 13 bases between them. CDR3 sequence reads: CASSQEEGQRQFF. The CDR3 coding sequence is TGTGCCAGCAGCCAAGAGGAGGGCCAGAGACAGTTCTTC.

The gene calls are TRBV5-4 and TRBJ1-2; no clear D gene. The CDR3 has 15 amino acids. Germline CDR1 reads SGHNT; CDR2 reads YYREEE (reference sequence). Trimming left V 5 bases short and J 4 bases short, with 18 bases between. Here the CDR3 DNA reads TGTGCCAGCAGTCGGATCCGTGGGCTTGGCTATGGCTACACCTTC. Translating it yields CASSRIRGLGYGYTF.

This clone is judged large. The V and J genes are TRBV7-8 and TRBJ2-1; a possible D gene is TRBD2 (5 bases). Trimming took 5 bases from V and 0 from J, leaving 20 bases between them. Per the germline V gene, CDR1 is SGHVS and CDR2 is FQNEAQ. This CDR3 is 18 amino acids long. Here the CDR3 reads CASSLTTRVASSYNEQFF. In nucleotides, the CDR3 is TGTGCCAGCAGCCTTACCACGAGGGTAGCCAGCTCCTACAATGAGCAGTTCTTC.

The gene calls are TRBV5-1 and TRBJ1-2, with TRBD1 as a possible D gene (6 bases). The CDR3 contains 13 residues. Trimming stripped 2 bases from V and 5 bases from J, with 10 bases between. Germline V gene sequence: CDR1 SGHRS, CDR2 YFSETQ. Here the CDR3 DNA reads TGCGCCAGCAGCTTACAGGGACAATATGGCTACACCTTC. Residues: CASSLQGQYGYTF.

The J gene is TRBJ1-1, the V gene TRBV7-2; D is uncertain. This CDR3 comprises 11 residues. V lost 5 bases to trimming and J lost 5 bases, with 6 bases between them. Germline V CDR1 and CDR2: SGHTA, FQGNSA. This chain's CDR3 is CASSLRTEAFF. Here the CDR3 DNA reads TGTGCCAGCAGCCTCCGGACTGAAGCTTTCTTT.

The V and J genes are TRBV7-2 and TRBJ1-1, with 10 bases matching TRBD1. Trimming cost V 5 bases and J 4 bases; bases outside gene matches: 10. From germline, CDR1 is SGHTA and CDR2 FQGNSA. The CDR3 extends over 16 amino acids. This chain's CDR3 is CASSQGGRTGGTEAFF. In nucleotides, the CDR3 is TGTGCCAGCAGCCAAGGAGGAAGGACAGGGGGCACTGAAGCTTTCTTT.

The chain couples TRBV5-5 to TRBJ2-7; D call uncertain. Per germline, CDR1 SGHKS and CDR2 YYEKEE (reference sequence). V was trimmed by 2 bases and J by 3 bases, leaving 6 bases between them. The CDR3 totals 12 residues. The CDR3 here is CASSLNSYEQYF. CDR3 nucleotide sequence: TGTGCCAGCAGCTTAAACAGCTACGAGCAGTACTTC. Together with reference TRBV5-5 and TRBJ2-7, the CDR3 gives the full variable domain: DAGVTQSPTHLIKTRGQQVTLRCSPISGHKSVSWYQQVLGQGPQFIFQYYEKEERGRGNFPDRFSARQFPNYSSELNVNALLLGDSALYLCASSLNSYEQYFGPGTRLTVT.

This chain uses TRBV11-3 with TRBJ2-3; D not resolved. Germline V gene lookup returns CDR1 SGHNT and CDR2 YENEEA. CDR3 size: 11 residues. Trimming removed 8 bases at V and 6 bases at J, with 9 bases between. The DNA of the CDR3 is TGTGCCAGCTTGGGTGCCGATACGCAGTATTTT. The encoded protein is CASLGADTQYF.

This clone is labeled medium-sized. The V gene is TRBV5-5, the J gene TRBJ2-7, with D perhaps matching TRBD2 (7 bases). The CDR3 runs to 14 residues. V was shortened by 2 bases and J by 3 bases, with 12 bases between the two germline ends. CDR1 is SGHKS and CDR2 is YYEKEE in the germline V gene (reference sequence). CDR3 coding DNA: TGTGCCAGCAGCTTACGGGGGGCGGACTACGAGCAGTACTTC. Amino acids: CASSLRGADYEQYF.

This clone is termed large. The chain has TRBV7-8 and TRBJ1-6; 7 bases line up with TRBD1. This CDR3 contains 14 residues. CDR1 and CDR2 from the germline V gene are SGHVS and FQNEAQ. With V trimmed by 3 bases and J by 6 bases, 2 bases remained unmatched. CDR3 in amino acids: CASSFGTVNSPLHF. The CDR3 bases are TGTGCCAGCAGCTTCGGGACAGTTAATTCACCCCTCCACTTT.

The chain combines TRBV7-8 with TRBJ2-7, with D uncertain. The germline gives CDR1 SGHVS, CDR2 FQNEAQ. Trimming shortened V by 5 bases and J by 3 bases, and 5 bases separated the two germline ends. The CDR3 runs to 11 residues. CDR3 in DNA: TGTGCCAGCAGCCCCCTCTACGAGCAGTACTTC. Protein sequence: CASSPLYEQYF.

This clone has more than one count but fewer than ten. The chain is built from TRBV5-5 and TRBJ1-2; 8 nucleotides agree with TRBD1. The CDR3 loop spans 13 amino acids. CDR1 and CDR2 from the germline V gene are SGHKS and YYEKEE (reference sequence). The V and J ends lost 4 bases and 6 bases, in that order; junction bases with no gene match: 5. The CDR3 bases are TGTGCCAGCAGCAAAGGGACAGGTGATGGCTACACCTTC. As protein: CASSKGTGDGYTF.

By sample fraction, this clone is large. The genes are TRBV2 and TRBJ1-2; unclear D gene. The CDR3 extends over 14 amino acids. Between the trimmed V and J ends, which lost 6 bases and 6 bases, there was a span of 17 bases. The V gene's germline CDR1 is SNHLY and CDR2 FYNNEI. CDR3 loop: CASSPDGLFDGYTF. CDR3 DNA: TGTGCCAGCAGCCCCGACGGACTATTCGATGGCTACACCTTC.

This clone is termed large. The gene calls are TRBV7-9 and TRBJ2-5, with 10 bases lining up with TRBD1. Germline CDR1 reads SEHNR; CDR2 reads FQNEAQ (reference sequence). V dropped 1 base and J dropped 2; count of bases not matched to a gene: 13. This CDR3 comprises 19 residues. The CDR3 region is CASSLVRGTRDRGQETQYF. CDR3 in DNA: TGTGCCAGCAGCTTAGTAAGAGGTACTAGGGACAGGGGTCAAGAGACCCAGTACTTC.

This clone is labeled large. This chain connects TRBV7-3 to TRBJ2-6; D gene uncertain. The CDR3 covers 15 residues. Trimming pared 5 bases from V and 0 bases from J, leaving 8 bases between. Germline values: CDR1 SGHTA, CDR2 FQGTGA. The CDR3 sequence is CASSEQPSGANVLTF. The CDR3, as DNA: TGTGCCAGCAGCGAACAGCCCTCTGGGGCCAACGTCCTGACTTTC.

This clone was counted a few times. The rearrangement uses TRBV7-2 and TRBJ2-7, with a tentative D call TRBD2 (6 bases). V was trimmed by 5 bases and J by 3 bases, leaving 23 bases between them. The germline V gene encodes CDR1 SGHTA and CDR2 FQGNSA. The CDR3 has 17 residues. The DNA of the CDR3 is TGTGCCAGCAGCCAAAGTCCGGGACTGCACTTGGGCTACGAGCAGTACTTC. Its translation: CASSQSPGLHLGYEQYF.

This clone turned up a few times. V is TRBV5-1 and J is TRBJ2-6; D gene unclear. V was clipped by 0 bases and J by 4 bases, with 8 bases between them. The CDR3 is made up of 15 amino acids. The germline CDR1 and CDR2 sequences are SGHRS and YFSETQ. The CDR3 is CASSLGGYGANVLTF. DNA for the CDR3: TGCGCCAGCAGCTTGGGTGGATACGGGGCCAACGTCCTGACTTTC.